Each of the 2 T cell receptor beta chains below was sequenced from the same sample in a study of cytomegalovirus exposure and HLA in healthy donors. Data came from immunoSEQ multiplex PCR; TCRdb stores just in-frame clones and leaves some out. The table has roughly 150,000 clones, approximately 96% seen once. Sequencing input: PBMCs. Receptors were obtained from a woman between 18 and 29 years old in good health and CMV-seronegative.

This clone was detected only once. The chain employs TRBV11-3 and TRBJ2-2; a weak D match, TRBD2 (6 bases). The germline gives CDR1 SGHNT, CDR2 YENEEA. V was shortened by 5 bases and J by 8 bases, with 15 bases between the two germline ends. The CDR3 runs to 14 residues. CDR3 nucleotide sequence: TGTGCCAGCAGCCCAGGGCCGGGGACTGGGGAGCTGTTTTTT. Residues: CASSPGPGTGELFF.

CDR3 amino acids: CASSLNRGGMNGYTF. The CDR3, as DNA: TGTGCCAGCAGCCTCAACCGAGGGGGAATGAATGGCTACACCTTC. The chain is built from TRBV7-8 and TRBJ1-2; D is possibly TRBD1 (6 bases). Germline CDR1 and CDR2: SGHVS and FQNEAQ. CDR3 size: 15 residues. The V gene lost 5 bases and the J gene lost 6 bases, with 19 bases spanning the gap.